This TCR beta chain comes out of a study of cytomegalovirus exposure and HLA in healthy donors. General observations from the study: Specificity of a few CMV-associated chains for CMV antigens was verified in vitro. Several of the most significant clusters were apparently associated with common viral pathogens in a later analysis.

To note about this clone: The antigen remains unidentified.

The CDR3 consists of 13 residues. V was pared by 8 bases and J by 3 bases, with 15 bases between. The V gene's germline CDR1 is SGHRS and CDR2 YFSETQ. Regarding donors, all were healthy bone marrow donors. The PCR had 60 Vbeta and 13 Jbeta primers. Libraries were prepared by immunoSEQ multiplex PCR; TCRdb keeps only in-frame clonotypes and omits some of them. The sample holds about 91,000 clones; 60% to 80% are singletons and the top ten take approximately 1.1%. V gene TRBV5-1 combines with J gene TRBJ2-7; a weak D match, TRBD1 (5 bases). This TCR was recovered from a female donor in good health and CMV-seronegative. The material sequenced was PBMCs. CDR3 nucleotides: TGCGCCAGTACCCCGGACATGGGCTACGAGCAGTACTTC. This encodes CASTPDMGYEQYF. The full variable domain, with the rest looked up from reference TRBV5-1 and TRBJ2-7, is KAGVTQTPRYLIKTRGQQVTLSCSPISGHRSVSWYQQTPGQGLQFLFEYFSETQRNKGNFPGRFSGRQFSNSRSEMNVSTLELGDSALYLCASTPDMGYEQYFGPGTRLTVT.